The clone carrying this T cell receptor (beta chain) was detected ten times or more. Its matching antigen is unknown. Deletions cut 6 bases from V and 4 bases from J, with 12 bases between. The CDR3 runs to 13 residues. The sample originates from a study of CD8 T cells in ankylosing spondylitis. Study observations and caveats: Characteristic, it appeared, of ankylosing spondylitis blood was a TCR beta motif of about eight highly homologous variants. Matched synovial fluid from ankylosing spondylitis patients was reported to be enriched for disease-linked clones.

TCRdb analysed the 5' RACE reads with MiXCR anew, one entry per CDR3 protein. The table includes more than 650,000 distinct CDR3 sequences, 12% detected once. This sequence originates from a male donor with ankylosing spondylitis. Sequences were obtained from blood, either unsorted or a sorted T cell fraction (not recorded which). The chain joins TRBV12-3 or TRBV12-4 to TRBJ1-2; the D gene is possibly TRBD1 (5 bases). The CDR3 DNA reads TGTGCCAGCAGACCGGGGCGGATCTATGGCTACACCTTC. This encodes CASRPGRIYGYTF.